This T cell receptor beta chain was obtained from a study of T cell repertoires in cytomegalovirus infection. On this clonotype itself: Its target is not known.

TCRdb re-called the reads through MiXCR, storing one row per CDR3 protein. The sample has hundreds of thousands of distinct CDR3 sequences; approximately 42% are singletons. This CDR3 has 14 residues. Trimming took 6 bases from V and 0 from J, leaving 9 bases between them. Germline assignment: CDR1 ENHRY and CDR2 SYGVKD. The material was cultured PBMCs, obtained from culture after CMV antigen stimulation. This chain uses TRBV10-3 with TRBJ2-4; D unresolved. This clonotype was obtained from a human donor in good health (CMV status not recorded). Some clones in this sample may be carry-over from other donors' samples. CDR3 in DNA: TGTGCCATCAGGGTAGTCCTAGCCAAAAACATTCAGTACTTC. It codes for CAIRVVLAKNIQYF.